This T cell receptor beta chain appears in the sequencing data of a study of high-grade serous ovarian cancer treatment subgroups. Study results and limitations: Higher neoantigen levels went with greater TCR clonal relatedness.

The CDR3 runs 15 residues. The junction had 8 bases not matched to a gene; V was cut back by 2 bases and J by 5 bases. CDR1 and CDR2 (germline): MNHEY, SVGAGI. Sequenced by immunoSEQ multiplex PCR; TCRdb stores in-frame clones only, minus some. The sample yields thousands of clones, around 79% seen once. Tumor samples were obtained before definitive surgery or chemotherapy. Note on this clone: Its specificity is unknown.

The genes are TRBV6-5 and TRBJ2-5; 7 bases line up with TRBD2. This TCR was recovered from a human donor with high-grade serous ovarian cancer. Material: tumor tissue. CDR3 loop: CASSYGGTNAETQYF. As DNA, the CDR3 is TGTGCCAGCAGTTACGGAGGGACTAACGCGGAGACCCAGTACTTC.